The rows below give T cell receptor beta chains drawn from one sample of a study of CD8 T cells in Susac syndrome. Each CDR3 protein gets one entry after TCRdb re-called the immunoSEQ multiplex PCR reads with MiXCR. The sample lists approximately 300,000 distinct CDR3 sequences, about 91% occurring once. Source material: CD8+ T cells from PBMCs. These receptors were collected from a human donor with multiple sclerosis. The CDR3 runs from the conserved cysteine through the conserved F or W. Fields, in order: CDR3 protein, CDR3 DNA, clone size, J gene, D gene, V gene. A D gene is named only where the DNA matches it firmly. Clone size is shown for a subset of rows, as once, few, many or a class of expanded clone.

CDR3 protein: CATLGGNNEQFF; CDR3 DNA: TGTGCCACACTCGGGGGAAACAATGAGCAGTTCTTC; clone size: .; J gene: TRBJ2-1; D gene: .; V gene: TRBV6-2/TRBV6-3
CDR3 protein: CASSQDGSGRYNEQFF; CDR3 DNA: TGCGCCAGCAGCCAAGATGGTAGCGGGCGCTACAATGAGCAGTTCTTC; clone size: .; J gene: TRBJ2-1; D gene: TRBD2; V gene: TRBV4-3
CDR3 protein: CASSLRAVGYEQYF; CDR3 DNA: TGTGCCAGCAGTTTAAGGGCCGTGGGGTACGAGCAGTACTTC; clone size: .; J gene: TRBJ2-7; D gene: .; V gene: TRBV27
CDR3 protein: CASSQDRGQGSSGNTIYF; CDR3 DNA: TGTGCCAGCAGCCAAGACCGGGGGCAGGGAAGCTCTGGAAACACCATATATTTT; clone size: .; J gene: TRBJ1-3; D gene: .; V gene: TRBV3-1
CDR3 protein: CASSSNPSYEQFF; CDR3 DNA: TGTGCCAGCAGCTCCAATCCTTCATATGAGCAGTTCTTC; clone size: .; J gene: TRBJ2-1; D gene: .; V gene: TRBV13
CDR3 protein: CASRPDFRVGNTGELFF; CDR3 DNA: TGTGCCAGCAGACCCGACTTCAGGGTGGGAAACACCGGGGAGCTGTTTTTT; clone size: .; J gene: TRBJ2-2; D gene: .; V gene: TRBV28
CDR3 protein: CAISESRGEPGNTIYF; CDR3 DNA: TGTGCCATCAGTGAGTCTAGAGGGGAACCTGGAAACACCATATATTTT; clone size: .; J gene: TRBJ1-3; D gene: .; V gene: TRBV10-3
CDR3 protein: CASSARGGRYEQYF; CDR3 DNA: TGTGCCAGCAGCGCCCGGGGAGGTCGCTACGAGCAGTACTTC; clone size: .; J gene: TRBJ2-7; D gene: .; V gene: TRBV7-9
CDR3 protein: CSVERTDSSTDTQYF; CDR3 DNA: TGCAGCGTTGAGCGGACGGACAGTAGCACAGATACGCAGTATTTT; clone size: .; J gene: TRBJ2-3; D gene: .; V gene: TRBV29-1
CDR3 protein: CASSLVTSGAYEQYF; CDR3 DNA: TGCGCCAGCAGCTTGGTAACTAGCGGAGCCTACGAGCAGTACTTC; clone size: .; J gene: TRBJ2-7; D gene: TRBD2; V gene: TRBV5-1
CDR3 protein: CASSYPLGTGVYEQYF; CDR3 DNA: TGTGCCAGCAGTTACCCTCTGGGGACAGGTGTATACGAGCAGTACTTC; clone size: .; J gene: TRBJ2-7; D gene: TRBD1; V gene: TRBV6-6
CDR3 protein: CATSRDRTSGLNEQFF; CDR3 DNA: TGTGCCACCAGCAGAGATAGGACTAGCGGGTTGAATGAGCAGTTCTTC; clone size: .; J gene: TRBJ2-1; D gene: TRBD2; V gene: TRBV15
CDR3 protein: CASSPRQENSNQPQHF; CDR3 DNA: TGTGCCAGCTCACCGAGGCAGGAGAATAGCAATCAGCCCCAGCATTTT; clone size: once; J gene: TRBJ1-5; D gene: .; V gene: TRBV18
CDR3 protein: CSAILPGTGSLSYEQYF; CDR3 DNA: TGCAGTGCAATTTTACCCGGGACAGGGAGCTTATCCTACGAGCAGTACTTC; clone size: .; J gene: TRBJ2-7; D gene: TRBD1; V gene: TRBV20-1
CDR3 protein: CASSYSDSHPSDEQYF; CDR3 DNA: TGTGCCAGCAGTTACTCGGACAGCCATCCGTCGGACGAGCAGTACTTC; clone size: .; J gene: TRBJ2-7; D gene: .; V gene: TRBV6-2/TRBV6-3
CDR3 protein: CASSQLGRLEGTGELFF; CDR3 DNA: TGCGCCAGCAGCCAACTGGGACGCTTGGAGGGCACCGGGGAGCTGTTTTTT; clone size: .; J gene: TRBJ2-2; D gene: .; V gene: TRBV4-3
CDR3 protein: CASSRLKAGVNRAGNTIYF; CDR3 DNA: TGCGCCAGCAGCCGACTCAAAGCAGGAGTCAACAGGGCTGGAAACACCATATATTTT; clone size: .; J gene: TRBJ1-3; D gene: .; V gene: TRBV4-3
CDR3 protein: CASSYGTSYEQYF; CDR3 DNA: TGTGCCAGCAGTTATGGGACAAGCTACGAGCAGTACTTC; clone size: .; J gene: TRBJ2-7; D gene: .; V gene: TRBV27
CDR3 protein: CASRGTGGKTEAFF; CDR3 DNA: TGTGCCAGCCGGGGGACAGGGGGCAAAACTGAAGCTTTCTTT; clone size: .; J gene: TRBJ1-1; D gene: TRBD1; V gene: TRBV27
CDR3 protein: CASSQDHGGGNIQYF; CDR3 DNA: TGTGCCAGCAGCCAAGATCACGGGGGGGGAAACATTCAGTACTTC; clone size: .; J gene: TRBJ2-4; D gene: TRBD2; V gene: TRBV3-1
CDR3 protein: CASSFPGPNTEAFF; CDR3 DNA: TGTGCCAGCAGCTTCCCAGGGCCAAACACTGAAGCTTTCTTT; clone size: .; J gene: TRBJ1-1; D gene: .; V gene: TRBV7-9
CDR3 protein: CSARDLMSSTDTQYF; CDR3 DNA: TGCAGTGCTAGAGATCTCATGTCTAGCACAGATACGCAGTATTTT; clone size: .; J gene: TRBJ2-3; D gene: .; V gene: TRBV20-1
CDR3 protein: CASSRSLKLFF; CDR3 DNA: TGCGCCAGCAGTCGTAGCCTGAAGCTTTTCTTT; clone size: .; J gene: TRBJ1-1; D gene: .; V gene: TRBV23-1
CDR3 protein: CASSISQEAYEQYF; CDR3 DNA: TGTGCCAGTAGTATTTCCCAAGAGGCCTACGAGCAGTACTTC; clone size: .; J gene: TRBJ2-7; D gene: .; V gene: TRBV19
CDR3 protein: CAWSVVQEQFF; CDR3 DNA: TGTGCCTGGAGTGTGGTGCAGGAGCAGTTCTTC; clone size: .; J gene: TRBJ2-1; D gene: .; V gene: TRBV30
CDR3 protein: CASSRRDREYNEQFF; CDR3 DNA: TGTGCCAGCAGTCGCAGGGACAGGGAGTACAATGAGCAGTTCTTC; clone size: .; J gene: TRBJ2-1; D gene: TRBD1; V gene: TRBV7-9
CDR3 protein: CASAGRSSYEQYF; CDR3 DNA: TGTGCCAGTGCGGGACGTAGCTCCTACGAGCAGTACTTC; clone size: .; J gene: TRBJ2-7; D gene: .; V gene: TRBV3-1
CDR3 protein: CASSGTDQETQYF; CDR3 DNA: TGTGCCAGCAGTGGGACAGACCAAGAGACCCAGTACTTC; clone size: .; J gene: TRBJ2-5; D gene: .; V gene: TRBV2
CDR3 protein: CAWSVLGQPQHF; CDR3 DNA: TGTGCCTGGAGTGTACTTGGCCAGCCCCAGCATTTT; clone size: once; J gene: TRBJ1-5; D gene: .; V gene: TRBV30
CDR3 protein: CASSEFARGPENEQFF; CDR3 DNA: TGTGCCAGCAGTGAATTCGCCAGGGGGCCGGAAAATGAGCAGTTCTTC; clone size: .; J gene: TRBJ2-1; D gene: TRBD1; V gene: TRBV25-1
CDR3 protein: CASSGDRAFF; CDR3 DNA: TGTGCCAGCAGCGGGGATCGAGCTTTCTTT; clone size: .; J gene: TRBJ1-1; D gene: .; V gene: TRBV12-3/TRBV12-4
CDR3 protein: CASSPVLGQRYYEQYF; CDR3 DNA: TGTGCCAGCTCACCAGTTCTCGGACAGCGCTACTACGAGCAGTACTTC; clone size: .; J gene: TRBJ2-7; D gene: .; V gene: TRBV18
CDR3 protein: CASTALGSGTDTQYF; CDR3 DNA: TGTGCCAGCACCGCGTTGGGGAGTGGCACAGATACGCAGTATTTT; clone size: .; J gene: TRBJ2-3; D gene: .; V gene: TRBV4-2